These 16 T cell receptor beta chains were sequenced from one sample in a study of identical twins. Using its own MiXCR run on the 5' RACE reads, TCRdb lists one record per CDR3 protein. The sample has some 1,700,000 distinct CDR3 sequences, under 35% seen once; the top ten hold approximately 0.25%. The specimen sequenced was cord blood. The receptors come from a newborn girl in good health.

This clonotype was observed once. V is TRBV6-1 and J is TRBJ1-5; D gene ambiguous. V was pared by 8 bases and J by 2 bases, with 13 bases between. CDR1 is MNHNS, CDR2 SASEGT, per germline. The CDR3 contains 14 residues. CDR3 bases: TGTGCCAGCTCGGGAAAACAAGGCAATCAGCCCCAGCATTTT. Amino acids: CASSGKQGNQPQHF.

This clonotype was counted between two and nine times. The V call is TRBV20-1, the J call TRBJ2-4; 13 bases are shared with TRBD2. The better agreement between TRBJ2-7 and the DNA end casts doubt on the J call. This CDR3 has 14 residues. Germline CDR1 reads DFQATT; CDR2 reads SNEGSKA (reference sequence). CDR3 residues: CSAAGLAGNYEQYF. The CDR3, as DNA: TGCAGTGCTGCGGGACTAGCGGGAAACTACGAGCAGTACTTC.

This chain connects TRBV7-2 to TRBJ2-5, with D possibly TRBD2 on 7 matching bases. CDR3 length: 17 residues. Trimming stripped 0 bases from V and 4 bases from J, with 18 bases between. Germline loops: CDR1 SGHTA, CDR2 FQGNSA. This CDR3 is CASSLASLTGGPETQYF. Written as DNA, the CDR3 is TGTGCCAGCAGCTTAGCCTCTCTCACGGGGGGCCCAGAGACCCAGTACTTC. The whole variable domain, remainder taken from reference TRBV7-2 and TRBJ2-5, is GAGVSQSPSNKVTEKGKDVELRCDPISGHTALYWYRQSLGQGLEFLIYFQGNSAPDKSGLPSDRFSAERTGGSVSTLTIQRTQQEDSAVYLCASSLASLTGGPETQYFGPGTRLLVL.

The rearrangement uses TRBV20-1 and TRBJ1-2; D unresolved. The CDR3 has 13 residues. Looked up from germline, CDR1 is DFQATT and CDR2 is SNEGSKA (reference sequence). The ends were cut back, 5 bases at V and 1 base at J, with 11 bases in the middle. The CDR3 protein is CSADSDSNYGYTF. The CDR3 nucleotides read TGCAGTGCTGACTCGGATAGTAACTATGGCTACACCTTC.

The CDR3 region is CASSQEGTPRGTQYF. The CDR3 coding sequence is TGCGCCAGCAGCCAAGAAGGCACCCCAAGAGGGACCCAGTACTTC. The genes are TRBV4-1 and TRBJ2-7; D is unclear. The J call could be wrong; TRBJ2-5 is a better fit for the DNA end. Germline V gene sequence: CDR1 MGHRA, CDR2 YSYEKL. This CDR3 has 15 residues.

A few counts support this clonotype. The J gene is TRBJ2-1, the V gene TRBV7-2; tentatively, D is TRBD2 (5 bases). Germline V CDR1 and CDR2: SGHTA, FQGNSA. This CDR3 is built from 14 residues. With 3 bases removed from V and 8 bases from J, the gap between germline ends came to 14 bases. The CDR3 region is CASSFVTGIDEQFF. CDR3 nucleotide sequence: TGTGCCAGCAGCTTTGTAACGGGGATCGATGAGCAGTTCTTC.

The chain uses TRBV20-1 and TRBJ2-3; TRBD2 agrees at 7 bases. CDR3 length equals 11 residues. Unmatched junction bases numbered 1, after V lost 0 bases and J lost 10 bases. Germline values: CDR1 DFQATT, CDR2 SNEGSKA (reference sequence). CDR3 region: CSARDRGAQYF. The CDR3 DNA reads TGCAGTGCTAGAGATCGGGGGGCGCAGTATTTT.

The chain uses TRBV5-1 and TRBJ2-3; 12 positions match TRBD2. Losses at the gene ends were 0 bases for V and 6 bases for J; bases not matched to a gene: 8. CDR1 SGHRS and CDR2 YFSETQ come from the germline V gene. The CDR3 is 17 amino acids. The CDR3 is CASSLGLAGVRADTQYF. DNA of the CDR3: TGCGCCAGCAGCTTGGGACTAGCGGGGGTTAGAGCGGATACGCAGTATTTT.

This rearrangement joins TRBV29-1 to TRBJ2-5; perhaps D is TRBD1 or TRBD2 (5 bases each). The CDR3 contains 13 residues. Looked up from germline, CDR1 is SQVTM and CDR2 is ANQGSEA. V was shortened by 1 base and J by 11 bases, with 17 bases between the two germline ends. CDR3 DNA sequence: TGCAGCGTTGAAGCAGGGTTTGAGGGTGAGCAGTACTTC. Translated, it gives CSVEAGFEGEQYF.

This clonotype occurred a few times. V and J are TRBV20-1 and TRBJ2-5, with D perhaps matching TRBD2 (5 bases). V was pared by 3 bases and J by 11 bases, with 13 bases between. Per the germline V gene, CDR1 is DFQATT and CDR2 is SNEGSKA (reference sequence). The CDR3 length is 11 residues. This CDR3 reads CSARSLGEQYF. CDR3 in DNA: TGCAGTGCTAGGAGTCTGGGAGAGCAGTACTTC.

The CDR3 here is CASSQRECTDTQYF. The CDR3, as DNA: TGTGCCAGCAGCCAACGGGAGTGCACAGATACGCAGTATTTT. This chain links TRBV3-1 with TRBJ2-3, with D possibly matching TRBD2 (6 bases). The CDR3 covers 14 residues. Trimming shortened V by 2 bases and J by 1 base, and 7 bases separated the two germline ends. Germline loops: CDR1 LGHDT, CDR2 YNNKEL (reference sequence).

There are a few counts of this clonotype. This chain joins TRBV12-3 or TRBV12-4 and TRBJ1-4, with 9 bases that match TRBD1. Trimming removed 5 bases from V and 8 bases from J; junction bases left unmatched: 6. This CDR3 has 14 residues. DNA for the CDR3: TGTGCCAGCAGTCGGACAGGGGTAAAAGAAAAACTGTTTTTT. Residues: CASSRTGVKEKLFF.

This clonotype was seen many times. The chain joins TRBV9 to TRBJ2-5, with D tentatively TRBD1 (5 bases). Germline CDR1 is SGDLS and CDR2 is YYNGEE. This CDR3 contains 14 residues. Trimming took off 1 base at V and 4 bases at J, with 11 bases between the two ends. The CDR3: CASSVRGLGETQYF. CDR3 in DNA: TGTGCCAGCAGCGTAAGGGGTTTGGGAGAGACCCAGTACTTC.

This clonotype appeared a few times. The chain joins TRBV28 to TRBJ1-2, with 8 nucleotides matching TRBD1. V was pared by 6 bases and J by 5 bases, with 5 bases of the junction left unmatched. CDR3 length: 13 amino acids. CDR1 MDHEN and CDR2 SYDVKM come from the germline V gene. CDR3 amino acids: CASRPGQAYGYTF. For the CDR3, the DNA is TGTGCCAGCAGACCGGGACAGGCTTATGGCTACACCTTC.

This clonotype was seen a few times. This chain links TRBV7-9 with TRBJ2-1, with no clear D. The CDR3 is made up of 12 amino acids. The ends were cut back, 3 bases at V and 5 bases at J, with 5 bases in the middle. The germline V gene encodes CDR1 SEHNR and CDR2 FQNEAQ (reference sequence). The CDR3 loop reads CASSFTHNEQFF. CDR3 nucleotide sequence: TGTGCCAGCAGCTTTACCCACAATGAGCAGTTCTTC.

This sequence joins TRBV20-1 and TRBJ2-5; either TRBD1 or TRBD2 may fit D (5 bases each). This CDR3 comprises 13 residues. V was pared by 2 bases and J by 4 bases, with 11 bases between. Germline V CDR1 and CDR2: DFQATT, SNEGSKA (reference sequence). The chain's CDR3 is CSARPGRRETQYF. The CDR3 coding sequence is TGCAGTGCTAGACCGGGACGGCGAGAGACCCAGTACTTC.